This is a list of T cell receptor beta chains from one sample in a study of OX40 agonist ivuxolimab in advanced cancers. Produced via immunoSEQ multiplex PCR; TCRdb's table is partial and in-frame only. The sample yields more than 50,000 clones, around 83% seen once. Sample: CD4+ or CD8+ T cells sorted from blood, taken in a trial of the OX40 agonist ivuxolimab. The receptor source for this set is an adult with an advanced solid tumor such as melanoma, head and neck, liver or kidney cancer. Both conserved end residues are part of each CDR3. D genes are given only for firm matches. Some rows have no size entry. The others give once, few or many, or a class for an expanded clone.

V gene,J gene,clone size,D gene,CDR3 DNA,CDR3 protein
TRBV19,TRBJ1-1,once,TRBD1,TGTGCCAGTAGTAGGGGGGACAGCCTCAACACTGAAGCTTTCTTT,CASSRGDSLNTEAFF
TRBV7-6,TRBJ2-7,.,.,TGTGCCAGCAGCTTAGGTACCGGGCTCGAGCAGTACTTC,CASSLGTGLEQYF
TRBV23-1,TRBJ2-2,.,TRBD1,TGCGCCAGCAGTCACCCAGGGGGTCGGACCGGGGAGCTGTTTTTT,CASSHPGGRTGELFF
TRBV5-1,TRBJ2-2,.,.,TGCGCCAGCAGCCTAGGAAACACCGGGGAGCTGTTTTTT,CASSLGNTGELFF
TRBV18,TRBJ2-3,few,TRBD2,TGTGCCAGCTCACCATCTCGAGGGGCGGGGGGTCGAAAACGCACAGATACGCAGTATTTT,CASSPSRGAGGRKRTDTQYF
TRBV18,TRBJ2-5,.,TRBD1,TGTGCCAGCTCAGCCTCCGGGACAGGGGTAATCGAGACCCAGTACTTC,CASSASGTGVIETQYF
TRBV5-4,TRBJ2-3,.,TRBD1,TGTGCCAGCAGCTCGAGGACAGGGCCCGCAGATACGCAGTATTTT,CASSSRTGPADTQYF
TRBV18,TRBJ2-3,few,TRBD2,TGTGCCAGCTCACAACTAGCGGAAAGCACAGATACGCAGTATTTT,CASSQLAESTDTQYF
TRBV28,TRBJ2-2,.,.,TGTGCCAGCAGTTTGTTGGGAACCAACACCGGGGAGCTGTTTTTT,CASSLLGTNTGELFF
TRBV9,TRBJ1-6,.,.,TGTGCCAGCGGCGGTGGAAATGAACCCCTCCACTTT,CASGGGNEPLHF
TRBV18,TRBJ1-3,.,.,TGTGCCAGCTCACCCCCGGACAGCCGCTCTGGAAACACCATATATTTT,CASSPPDSRSGNTIYF
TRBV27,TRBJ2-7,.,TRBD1,TGTGCCAGCAGTGTCAGGGACAGCTCCTACGAGCAGTACTTC,CASSVRDSSYEQYF
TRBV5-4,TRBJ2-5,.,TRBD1,TGTGCCAGCAGCTCCCGGGACAGGCCGAGGTCAGAGACCCAGTACTTC,CASSSRDRPRSETQYF
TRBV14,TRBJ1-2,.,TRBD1,TGTGCCAGCAGCCAACTCGGACAGGGAAACTATGGCTACACCTTC,CASSQLGQGNYGYTF
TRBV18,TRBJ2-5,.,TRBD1,TGTGCCAGCTCACCAACCGCGGACAGGGTGGGGGAGACCCAGTACTTC,CASSPTADRVGETQYF
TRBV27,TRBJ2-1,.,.,TGTGCCAGCAGTGCGGCGGCCAATGAGCAGTTCTTC,CASSAAANEQFF
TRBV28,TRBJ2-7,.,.,TGTGCCAGCAGTTTACCAACCCCCGGGCCATCCTACGAGCAGTACTTC,CASSLPTPGPSYEQYF